This note documents a single T cell receptor beta chain sequence. Its antigen is as yet unknown. TCRdb re-called the 5' RACE reads; every CDR3 protein appears as one record, without DNA. This sample lists some 440,000 distinct CDR3 sequences; its ten largest clones have 2.4%. The data derive from a study of monozygotic twins with inflammatory bowel disease. Study conclusions and caveats: Sharing of clonotypes with others was lower in IBD patients than in healthy twins, and this was especially so with disease activity. Background noise in patient repertoires may stem from differing immunosuppressive treatments.

This CDR3 is built from 14 residues. The TCR was taken from a human donor with ulcerative colitis or Crohn's disease, or a healthy co-twin of an affected twin (not recorded which). What was sequenced was blood. The chain is built from TRBV12-3 or TRBV12-4 and TRBJ2-7; without DNA, the TCRdb call of TRBD1 cannot be checked. CDR3 loop: CASTQGVSSYEQYF.